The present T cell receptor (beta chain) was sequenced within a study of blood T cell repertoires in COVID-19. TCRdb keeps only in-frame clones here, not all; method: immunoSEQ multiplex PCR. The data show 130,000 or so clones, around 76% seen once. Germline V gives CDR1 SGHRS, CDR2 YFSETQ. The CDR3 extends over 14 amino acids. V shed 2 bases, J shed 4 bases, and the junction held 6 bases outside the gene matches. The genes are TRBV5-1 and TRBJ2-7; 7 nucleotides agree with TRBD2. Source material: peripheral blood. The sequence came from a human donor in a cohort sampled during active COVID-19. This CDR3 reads CASSFGGGAYEQYF. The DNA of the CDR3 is TGCGCCAGCAGCTTCGGGGGAGGGGCTTACGAGCAGTACTTC.